Below are 13 T cell receptor beta chains sequenced from a single sample in a study of identical twins. TCRdb re-called the 5' RACE reads with MiXCR, one entry per CDR3 protein. The data contain 200,000 or so distinct CDR3 sequences, 7.5% of them seen just once; the ten biggest clones take up less than 2%. The sample was also linked to a second study, of yellow fever vaccine responses in identical twins.

The sample comprised memory (CD45RO+) T cells sorted from blood. The receptors were sampled from a woman in her late teens or twenties in good health.

This clonotype was found many times. This chain links TRBV3-1 with TRBJ2-7, with 9 bases that match TRBD2. This CDR3 is built from 15 residues. In germline, CDR1 is LGHDT, CDR2 YNNKEL (reference sequence). Trimming cost V 1 base and J 2 bases; bases outside gene matches: 3. CDR3 residues: CASSQGRTSAYEQYF. CDR3 DNA: TGTGCCAGCAGCCAAGGTAGGACTAGCGCCTACGAGCAGTACTTC.

This clonotype was picked up many times. This sequence joins TRBV12-3 or TRBV12-4 and TRBJ1-1; D may be TRBD1 (6 bases). The V gene lost 6 bases and the J gene lost 1 base, with 12 bases spanning the gap. The CDR3 is 14 amino acids. In DNA, the CDR3 is TGTGCCAGCAGCCGAACAGGGAAGAACACTGAAGCTTTCTTT. Residues: CASSRTGKNTEAFF.

This clonotype turned up a few times. V is TRBV10-3 and J is TRBJ2-3; TRBD2 matches 10 bases. V was clipped by 6 bases and J by 1 base; unmatched bases: 4. This CDR3 region has 15 residues. CDR1 ENHRY and CDR2 SYGVKD come from the germline V gene. This chain's CDR3 is CAISGGLAGTDTQYF. CDR3 nucleotide sequence: TGTGCCATCAGCGGAGGACTAGCGGGCACAGATACGCAGTATTTT.

This clonotype was observed at least ten times. This rearrangement joins TRBV20-1 to TRBJ2-7; 12 nucleotides match TRBD2. The germline V gene has CDR1 DFQATT and CDR2 SNEGSKA (reference sequence). The CDR3 sequence is 15 residues long. The V and J ends lost 5 bases and 2 bases, in that order; junction bases with no gene match: 7. The CDR3 here is CSAFPTSGSPYEQYF. The CDR3 DNA is TGCAGTGCTTTCCCGACTAGCGGGAGTCCCTACGAGCAGTACTTC.

In its sample, this clonotype was seen many times. V is TRBV20-1 and J is TRBJ2-1; 12 bases are shared with TRBD2. This CDR3 contains 17 residues. V lost 0 bases to trimming and J lost 1 base; unmatched junction nucleotides: 4. Germline V gives CDR1 DFQATT, CDR2 SNEGSKA (reference sequence). CDR3 nucleotides: TGCAGTGCTAGAGACCTAGCGGGGGGGCCTTCCTACAATGAGCAGTTCTTC. Residues: CSARDLAGGPSYNEQFF.

The rearrangement joins TRBV10-1 to TRBJ2-1; 13 bases match TRBD2. V shed 0 bases, J shed 14 bases, and the junction held 1 base outside the gene matches. Per germline, CDR1 WNHNN and CDR2 SYGVQD (reference sequence). This CDR3 is 13 amino acids long. CDR3 DNA sequence: TGCGCCAGCAGTGAGTCGACTAGCGGGAGGAAGTTCTTC. Residues: CASSESTSGRKFF.

This clonotype was observed a few times. The chain links TRBV6-4 to TRBJ1-2, with 9 bases fitting TRBD1. With 3 bases clipped from V and 6 bases from J, the junction kept 8 bases outside the gene matches. Looked up from germline, CDR1 is MRHNA and CDR2 is SNTAGT. CDR3 length equals 15 residues. In DNA, the CDR3 is TGTGCCAGCAGTGAAGGGGACAGGGAAATCCATGGCTACACCTTC. It specifies CASSEGDREIHGYTF.

This clonotype has at least ten counts. The chain combines TRBV29-1 with TRBJ2-7; no clear D. Trimming took off 4 bases at V and 2 bases at J, with 12 bases between the two ends. The CDR3 has 13 residues. Germline CDR1 SQVTM, CDR2 ANQGSEA. The CDR3 DNA reads as TGCAGCGTTGTGGCACCTTCTACCTACGAGCAGTACTTC. This sequence encodes CSVVAPSTYEQYF.

This clonotype was counted only a few times. The CDR3 DNA reads as TGTGCCAGCAGTGGTTTTGGAAACAATGAGCAGTTCTTC. It translates to CASSGFGNNEQFF. This chain links TRBV2 with TRBJ2-1; D gene uncertain. With 4 bases removed from V and 5 bases from J, the gap between germline ends came to 9 bases. CDR3 size: 13 residues. Looked up from germline, CDR1 is SNHLY and CDR2 is FYNNEI.

This clonotype was counted only a few times. The chain has TRBV7-3 and TRBJ2-2; no clear D. V lost 5 bases to trimming and J lost 6 bases, with 13 bases between them. Germline values: CDR1 SGHTA, CDR2 FQGTGA. This CDR3 has 14 amino acids. The CDR3 protein is CASSPTAGAGELFF. In DNA, the CDR3 is TGTGCCAGCAGCCCGACGGCTGGGGCCGGGGAGCTGTTTTTT.

The V and J genes are TRBV3-1 and TRBJ2-7; TRBD2 matches at 11 bases. V lost 2 bases and J lost 6; bases outside the gene matches: 9. This CDR3 contains 16 residues. Germline V lookup: CDR1 LGHDT, CDR2 YNNKEL (reference sequence). This chain's CDR3 is CASSQSLGLAAGEQYF. CDR3 in DNA: TGTGCCAGCAGCCAATCCCTGGGACTAGCGGCCGGCGAGCAGTACTTC.

V is TRBV5-6 and J is TRBJ2-2; 8 positions agree with TRBD2. The CDR3 length is 13 residues. CDR1 and CDR2 (germline): SGHDT, YYEEEE. With V trimmed by 2 bases and J by 9 bases, 3 bases remained unmatched. This CDR3 reads CASSFQRGRELFF. CDR3 DNA: TGTGCCAGCAGCTTCCAGCGGGGGAGGGAGCTGTTTTTT.

The V gene is TRBV4-3, the J gene TRBJ2-2; the match to TRBD2 covers 9 bases. CDR1 and CDR2 from the germline V gene are LGHNA and YSLEER. CDR3 size: 17 residues. V was pared by 0 bases and J by 4 bases, with 6 bases of the junction left unmatched. The CDR3 protein is CASSQDFAGGFTGELFF. CDR3 nucleotides: TGCGCCAGCAGCCAAGACTTCGCGGGAGGGTTCACCGGGGAGCTGTTTTTT.